The clone carrying this T cell receptor beta chain was counted many times. Clones were sequenced by immunoSEQ multiplex PCR, and TCRdb holds only the in-frame ones, with some missing. The profile shows under 1,100,000 clones, around 82% of them singletons. This sample was taken from a study of shared clonotypes between healthy human individuals. As for the study in general: CD4 naive and memory got three plates each, CD8 naive two, CD8 memory one.

The CDR3 sequence is 15 residues long. Germline V gives CDR1 MNHEY, CDR2 SVGAGI. V gave up 8 bases and J gave up 7 bases, with 21 bases separating them. The sequenced sample was memory CD4+ T cells from PBMCs. Regarding subset: CD45RA-negative fraction. The rearrangement links TRBV6-5 to TRBJ2-4, with D tentatively TRBD2 (6 bases). The clonotype originates from a man aged 18 to 29 in good health. Some clones in this sample may be carry-over from other donors' samples. The CDR3 here is CASRTPQAGGNIQYF. CDR3 sequence (DNA): TGTGCCAGCCGCACACCCCAGGCAGGAGGGAACATTCAGTACTTC.